This T cell receptor beta chain was sequenced for a study of STAT5B mutations in CD4+ large granular lymphocyte leukemia. Comments on this clone: Its antigen is unknown.

Findings and limits, study-wide: Top patient clones used TRBV06 genes more often: 8/27 versus 2/35 in controls.

The repertoire was sequenced with immunoSEQ multiplex PCR; TCRdb's copy has only in-frame clones and lacks some. The sample includes more than 30,000 clones, about 89% of them seen just once. The germline V gene encodes CDR1 SEHNR and CDR2 FQNEAQ (reference sequence). V was clipped by 3 bases and J by 8 bases; unmatched bases: 7. The CDR3 extends over 15 amino acids. What was sequenced was CD4+ T cells from blood buffy coats. The V and J genes are TRBV7-9 and TRBJ2-1; 10 nucleotides line up with TRBD2. The TCR comes from a human donor in good health. The CDR3 reads CASSFWLAGVYEQFF. The CDR3 coding sequence is TGTGCCAGCAGCTTTTGGCTAGCGGGAGTGTATGAGCAGTTCTTC.